Following are 20 T cell receptor beta chains from one sample sequenced in a study of regulatory T cells in long-lasting Graves disease. The time point: newly diagnosed GD, antithyroid drugs for less than 3 months. The TCR library was made from RNA that had been extracted from PBMCs in TRIzol. iRepertoire HTBI primers and Arm-PCR of CDR3 regions built TCR beta libraries. TCRdb independently ran MiXCR on the multiplex PCR reads; one entry per CDR3 protein. Of roughly 250,000 distinct CDR3 sequences in the sample, roughly 18% were seen once. This same sample was also part of a study on T cells in Graves' hyperthyroidism and ophthalmopathy.

Sequences were derived from peripheral blood mononuclear cells (PBMCs), sampled at new diagnosis, from a patient treated with antithyroid drugs. The receptors come from a woman under 40 with Graves disease.

As concerns this clonotype: This could be a read error, since a much larger clone is one nucleotide away. This CDR3 is missing its conserved last phenylalanine or tryptophan, likely due to a read error. V gene TRBV3-1 combines with J gene TRBJ2-5, with D maybe TRBD2 (5 bases). Trimming left V 4 bases short and J 7 bases short, with 10 bases between. The CDR3 is 12 amino acids. The germline V gene has CDR1 LGHDT and CDR2 YNNKEL (reference sequence). The CDR3 reads CASSPSLGTQYL. DNA of the CDR3: TGTGCCAGCAGCCCGTCACTAGGGACCCAGTACCTC.

Remarks on this clonotype: A much larger clone is a single base away; this may be a read error. The rearrangement links TRBV6-1 to TRBJ2-3; 7 nucleotides match TRBD2. Trimming at V came to 6 bases and at J to 3 bases, leaving 15 bases not matched to a gene. This CDR3 has 17 amino acids. Germline values: CDR1 MNHNS, CDR2 SASEGT. CDR3 protein: CASSHPRARGGTDTQYF. Written as DNA, the CDR3 is TGTGCCAGCAGCCACCCCCGGGCGCGGGGAGGGACAGATACGCAGTATTTT.

Comments on this clonotype: Possible read error: a much larger clone is one base away. The chain combines TRBV6-5 with TRBJ1-1, with TRBD1 as a possible D gene (5 bases). From germline, CDR1 is MNHEY and CDR2 SVGAGI. V was clipped by 4 bases and J by 11 bases, with 17 bases between them. CDR3 length: 13 amino acids. DNA of the CDR3: TGTGCCAGCAGTTCCGAAAATGGGGGGAGGGCTTTCTTT. Translation: CASSSENGGRAFF.

This clonotype was counted only a few times. This clone may be a read error of a much larger clone one base away. This chain connects TRBV6-1 to TRBJ2-7, with 7 nucleotides matching TRBD1. The V gene's germline CDR1 is MNHNS and CDR2 SASEGT. The trim removed 6 bases at V and 5 bases at J, leaving 13 bases unmatched. This CDR3 spans 15 amino acids. CDR3 sequence (DNA): TGTGCCAGCAGCCCCGTGGCAGGGGGTTCCAACGAGCAGTACTTC. Its translation is CASSPVAGGSNEQYF.

Ten or more counts support this clonotype. The chain joins TRBV6-2 or TRBV6-3 to TRBJ2-1, with TRBD2 matching 8 bases. This CDR3 is 15 amino acids long. V shed 5 bases and J 8 bases; nucleotides not matched to a gene: 11. Germline-derived CDR1 and CDR2 are MNHEY and SVGEGT. CDR3 coding DNA: TGTGCCAGCAGTGAAAAGGGCGGGGGGATCGATGAGCAGTTCTTC. It encodes CASSEKGGGIDEQFF.

The chain employs TRBV18 and TRBJ1-6; 7 bases agree with TRBD1. V shed 5 bases, J shed 6 bases, and the junction held 4 bases outside the gene matches. Germline values: CDR1 KGHSH, CDR2 LQKENI. There are 14 residues in the CDR3. This CDR3 reads CASSTDRVNSPLHF. As DNA, the CDR3 is TGTGCCAGCTCAACTGACAGGGTTAATTCACCCCTCCACTTT.

This clonotype was counted a few times. A much larger clone lies one base from this, so it may be a read error. The chain recombines TRBV5-1 with TRBJ2-6; unclear D gene. The CDR3 spans 15 residues. Germline CDR1 and CDR2: SGHRS and YFSETQ. The CDR3 loop is CASNLVLSGANVLTF. The DNA of the CDR3 is TGCGCCAGCAACTTGGTCCTCTCTGGGGCCAACGTCCTGACTTTC.

This clonotype was observed many times. The chain has TRBV5-1 and TRBJ2-2, with TRBD2 matching 12 bases. In germline, CDR1 is SGHRS, CDR2 YFSETQ. There are 16 residues in the CDR3. V was pared by 2 bases and J by 1 base, with 0 bases of the junction left unmatched. DNA for the CDR3: TGCGCCAGCAGCTTACTAGCGGGGGGGAACACCGGGGAGCTGTTTTTT. It encodes CASSLLAGGNTGELFF. Looking up the rest from reference TRBV5-1 and TRBJ2-2 gives the full variable domain: KAGVTQTPRYLIKTRGQQVTLSCSPISGHRSVSWYQQTPGQGLQFLFEYFSETQRNKGNFPGRFSGRQFSNSRSEMNVSTLELGDSALYLCASSLLAGGNTGELFFGEGSRLTVL.

Many counts were recorded for this clonotype. This rearrangement joins TRBV18 to TRBJ1-2; tentatively, D is TRBD1 (5 bases). Germline values: CDR1 KGHSH, CDR2 LQKENI. CDR3 size: 15 residues. Deletions cut 0 bases from V and 4 bases from J, with 12 bases between. CDR3 nucleotide sequence: TGTGCCAGCTCACCACCGTCCAGGGTGGGCTATGGCTACACCTTC. Translation gives CASSPPSRVGYGYTF. Together with reference TRBV18 and TRBJ1-2, the CDR3 gives the full variable domain: NAGVMQNPRHLVRRRGQEARLRCSPMKGHSHVYWYRQLPEEGLKFMVYLQKENIIDESGMPKERFSAEFPKEGPSILRIQQVVRGDSAAYFCASSPPSRVGYGYTFGSGTRLTVV.

This clonotype occurred once. This sequence is one base from a far larger clone and is likely a read error. J is TRBJ2-1 and V is TRBV7-9, with D tentatively TRBD2 (6 bases). Germline CDR1 SEHNR, CDR2 FQNEAQ (reference sequence). V was cut by 1 base and J by 10 bases, with 17 bases left in between. The CDR3 is 15 residues long. The CDR3 sequence: CASSLGWRGLYEQFF. The DNA of the CDR3 is TGTGCCAGCAGCTTAGGGTGGCGGGGACTCTACGAGCAGTTCTTC.

This clonotype was seen many times. The V gene is TRBV2, the J gene TRBJ2-7; no definite D call. Trimming took off 0 bases at V and 0 bases at J, with 6 bases between the two ends. The CDR3 is 14 amino acids. Germline CDR1 SNHLY, CDR2 FYNNEI. CDR3 sequence reads: CASSEATDSYEQYF. CDR3 DNA: TGTGCCAGCAGTGAAGCTACAGACTCCTACGAGCAGTACTTC.

This clonotype was counted at least ten times. The chain recombines TRBV3-1 with TRBJ1-2, with D possibly being TRBD1 (5 bases). The CDR3 is 14 amino acids. Germline V gene data show CDR1 as LGHDT and CDR2 as YNNKEL (reference sequence). Trimming took off 0 bases at V and 4 bases at J, with 9 bases between the two ends. This CDR3 reads CASSQEGGPYGYTF. The CDR3, as DNA: TGTGCCAGCAGCCAAGAGGGGGGACCCTATGGCTACACCTTC.

This clonotype has a count of ten or more. CDR3 protein: CASSLERGEKLFF. CDR3 DNA sequence: TGTGCCAGCAGCTTAGAAAGGGGGGAAAAACTGTTTTTT. The chain couples TRBV11-2 to TRBJ1-4, with a possible D match to TRBD1 (6 bases). The CDR3 covers 13 residues. The germline V gene encodes CDR1 SGHAT and CDR2 FQNNGV. Trimming removed 0 bases from V and 8 bases from J, with 7 bases in between.

J is TRBJ1-2 and V is TRBV10-2; D perhaps matches TRBD1 (5 bases). The CDR3 spans 16 residues. Trimming took off 0 bases at V and 7 bases at J, with 18 bases between the two ends. Germline V gene sequence: CDR1 WSHSY, CDR2 SAAADI. The CDR3 reads CASSESSGPGFTGYTF. The CDR3 DNA follows: TGCGCCAGCAGTGAGTCGTCAGGGCCGGGGTTTACTGGCTACACCTTC.

Ten or more counts support this clonotype. V gene TRBV6-1 combines with J gene TRBJ1-1, with D perhaps matching TRBD1 (5 bases). V dropped 6 bases and J dropped 4 bases, with 18 bases sitting between them. The CDR3 spans 15 residues. Germline-derived CDR1 and CDR2 are MNHNS and SASEGT. The CDR3 DNA follows: TGTGCCAGCAGCCATCCCCAGGGAGCGGGCACTGAAGCTTTCTTT. Translating it yields CASSHPQGAGTEAFF.

In this sample, this clonotype turned up a few times. The chain combines TRBV19 with TRBJ1-1; 7 bases match TRBD1. V gave up 7 bases and J gave up 4 bases; unmatched junction bases: 12. This CDR3 is 15 amino acids long. Per germline, CDR1 LNHDA and CDR2 SQIVND (reference sequence). The CDR3 DNA sequence: TGTGCCAGTACTACCAATACAGGGGTTGGCACTGAAGCTTTCTTT. Its translation is CASTTNTGVGTEAFF.

This clonotype occurred a few times. It is likely a read error: a sequence one base away is far more abundant. The chain is built from TRBV2 and TRBJ2-7, with TRBD2 matching 10 bases. Germline trimming cut 9 bases from V and 7 bases from J; bases unmatched to any gene: 15. Germline assignment: CDR1 SNHLY and CDR2 FYNNEI. The CDR3 has 15 residues. The CDR3 DNA reads TGTGCCAGTCAGATTAGCGGGGGGCCGGCCAATGAGCAGTACTTC. It specifies CASQISGGPANEQYF.

As regards this clonotype: Since a far larger clone is one base different, this is likely a read error. The chain employs TRBV7-8 and TRBJ1-1; tentatively, D is TRBD1 (6 bases). Between the trimmed V and J ends, which lost 6 bases and 6 bases, there was a span of 23 bases. Germline V gene sequence: CDR1 SGHVS, CDR2 FQNEAQ. This CDR3 spans 16 amino acids. The CDR3 reads CASSYSLTGLDAEAFF. The CDR3, as DNA: TGTGCCAGCAGTTACTCCCTCACAGGGCTGGACGCTGAAGCTTTCTTT.

This rearrangement joins TRBV29-1 to TRBJ2-7; unclear D gene. This CDR3 is 13 amino acids long. Trimming shortened V by 7 bases and J by 5 bases, and 18 bases separated the two germline ends. The germline CDR1 and CDR2 sequences are SQVTM and ANQGSEA. DNA of the CDR3: TGCAGCGCAACGGTGGTCCCTAGGGACGAGCAGTACTTC. Translating gives CSATVVPRDEQYF.

This clonotype was counted at least ten times. The chain has TRBV14 and TRBJ1-1; weak D call: TRBD1 (5 bases). The V gene lost 6 bases and the J gene lost 1 base, with 18 bases spanning the gap. This CDR3 has 16 residues. Looked up from germline, CDR1 is SGHDN and CDR2 is FVKESK. The CDR3 sequence: CASSHPNGTSNTEAFF. DNA for the CDR3: TGTGCCAGCAGTCACCCAAATGGGACCTCGAACACTGAAGCTTTCTTT.